These T cell receptor beta chains were read from a single sample in a study of T cells after yellow fever vaccination. A single record per CDR3 protein comes from TCRdb applying MiXCR to the 5' RACE reads. Of 250,000 to 300,000 distinct CDR3 sequences listed, about 5.2% are singletons. The material sequenced was CD4+ T cells sorted from PBMCs, taken on the day of the yellow fever booster vaccination. The receptors were sampled from a man in his late teens or twenties who received the YFV17D yellow fever vaccine. CDR3s include the opening cysteine and the closing phenylalanine or tryptophan. Each record gives: V gene, clone size, D gene, J gene, CDR3 protein, CDR3 DNA. The D gene is left open where the match is weak. Not all rows give a size; the values are once, few, many and, for expanded clones, a class.

TRBV2	few	.	TRBJ1-1	CASGGFENTEAFF	TGTGCCAGCGGGGGTTTCGAGAACACTGAAGCTTTCTTT
TRBV6-1	few	.	TRBJ2-1	CASSEAFGSSALISYNEQFF	TGTGCCAGCAGTGAAGCGTTTGGGAGCTCCGCCTTAATTTCCTACAATGAGCAGTTCTTC
TRBV6-4	few	TRBD1	TRBJ2-2	CASILIRDRGTGELFF	TGTGCCAGCATTCTCATCCGGGACAGGGGCACCGGGGAGCTGTTTTTT
TRBV4-1	many	TRBD1	TRBJ2-3	CASSQEPGQGVIGTDTQYF	TGCGCCAGCAGCCAAGAGCCGGGACAGGGGGTTATTGGCACAGATACGCAGTATTTT
TRBV29-1	few	TRBD1	TRBJ1-2	CSVEVQGVYGYTF	TGCAGCGTTGAAGTACAGGGGGTCTATGGCTACACCTTC
TRBV12-3/TRBV12-4	many	.	TRBJ1-3	CASSVTSGNTIYF	TGTGCCAGCAGCGTCACCTCTGGAAACACCATATATTTT
TRBV5-1	many	TRBD1	TRBJ1-1	CASSGGGSTEAFF	TGCGCCAGCAGCGGAGGGGGCAGCACTGAAGCTTTCTTT
TRBV18	many	TRBD1	TRBJ1-2	CASSATGAESYGYTF	TGTGCCAGCTCAGCTACAGGGGCCGAGAGCTATGGCTACACCTTC
TRBV12-3/TRBV12-4	few	.	TRBJ1-1	CASRVVYMNTEAFF	TGTGCCAGCAGGGTCGTGTATATGAACACTGAAGCTTTCTTT
TRBV5-1	few	.	TRBJ2-1	CASSPSVGGVYNEQFF	TGCGCCAGCAGCCCGAGTGTTGGCGGGGTGTACAATGAGCAGTTCTTC
TRBV6-2/TRBV6-3	few	.	TRBJ2-1	CASTRRGSQSYNEQFF	TGTGCCAGCACCCGAAGAGGCAGCCAATCCTACAATGAGCAGTTCTTC
TRBV6-6	.	.	TRBJ1-1	CASSYAVAGTEAFF	TGTGCCAGCAGTTACGCGGTAGCGGGCACTGAAGCTTTCTTT
TRBV18	.	TRBD1	TRBJ1-1	CASSPRGQGSNTEAFF	TGTGCCAGCTCACCAAGGGGACAGGGCTCGAACACTGAAGCTTTCTTT
TRBV7-8	.	TRBD1	TRBJ2-2	CASSLRAGGAWTGELFF	TGTGCCAGCAGCTTAAGGGCAGGGGGCGCGTGGACCGGGGAGCTGTTTTTT
TRBV5-5	.	.	TRBJ1-5	CASSLLRDLSQFQPQHF	TGTGCCAGCAGCTTGCTTAGGGATCTATCACAATTTCAGCCCCAGCATTTT
TRBV7-2	many	TRBD1	TRBJ2-5	CASGRQGVETQYF	TGTGCCAGCGGCCGACAGGGAGTGGAGACCCAGTACTTC
TRBV10-3	.	TRBD2	TRBJ2-7	CAISGLAGDYEQYF	TGTGCCATCAGTGGACTAGCCGGAGACTACGAGCAGTACTTC
TRBV20-1	.	.	TRBJ2-2	CSARGRVNTGELFF	TGCAGTGCTAGAGGCAGGGTGAACACCGGGGAGCTGTTTTTT
TRBV15	few	TRBD2	TRBJ2-3	CATSIGLAGTDTQYF	TGTGCCACCAGCATAGGACTAGCGGGGACAGATACGCAGTATTTT
TRBV19	.	.	TRBJ1-2	CASSIGANYGYTF	TGTGCCAGTAGTATCGGAGCTAACTATGGCTACACCTTC
TRBV5-1	many	TRBD1	TRBJ1-1	CASSSHSGQMNTEAFF	TGCGCCAGCAGCTCGCACTCGGGACAGATGAACACTGAAGCTTTCTTT
TRBV20-1	few	.	TRBJ1-1	CSARTVMNTEAFF	TGCAGTGCTAGGACGGTGATGAACACTGAAGCTTTCTTT
TRBV29-1	.	TRBD1	TRBJ1-2	CSAGGTTGLGGYTF	TGCAGCGCTGGAGGGACGACAGGGCTCGGCGGCTACACCTTC
TRBV20-1	many	.	TRBJ1-5	CSASVGPSNQPQHF	TGCAGTGCTAGCGTAGGCCCTAGCAATCAGCCCCAGCATTTT
TRBV5-1	few	TRBD1	TRBJ2-7	CASSSRDRAYEQYF	TGCGCCAGCAGCTCCCGGGACAGGGCCTACGAGCAGTACTTC
TRBV5-1	many	.	TRBJ2-4	CASSRPEKNIQYF	TGCGCCAGCAGTCGTCCAGAGAAAAACATTCAGTACTTC
TRBV6-2/TRBV6-3	many	.	TRBJ2-3	CASSYGTRDTQYF	TGTGCCAGCAGTTACGGGACCAGAGATACGCAGTATTTT
TRBV2	many	.	TRBJ2-2	CASSGSQTGELFF	TGTGCCAGCAGCGGCAGTCAAACCGGGGAGCTGTTTTTT
TRBV15	.	.	TRBJ1-2	CPTSRDYTESYGYTF	TGTCCCACCAGCAGAGATTACACCGAATCCTATGGCTACACCTTC
TRBV2	.	TRBD1	TRBJ2-1	CASSGGQGNEQFF	TGTGCCAGCAGCGGGGGACAGGGGAATGAGCAGTTCTTC
TRBV3-1	.	.	TRBJ1-2	CASSHLDYGYTF	TGTGCCAGCAGCCACCTCGACTATGGCTACACCTTC
TRBV18	many	.	TRBJ2-5	CASSPRYQETQYF	TGTGCCAGCTCACCACGTTACCAAGAGACCCAGTACTTC
TRBV6-6	few	.	TRBJ1-4	CASSYSRMANEKLFF	TGTGCCAGCAGTTACTCTAGAATGGCTAATGAAAAACTGTTTTTT
TRBV9	.	.	TRBJ1-1	CASSVDSGLREAFF	TGTGCCAGCAGCGTAGATTCAGGGTTGAGGGAAGCTTTCTTT
TRBV4-3	many	TRBD1	TRBJ1-1	CASSQDSRAGGVEAFF	TGCGCCAGCAGCCAAGATAGCAGGGCAGGGGGAGTTGAAGCTTTCTTT
TRBV20-1	many	.	TRBJ2-3	CSARTHSGTQYF	TGCAGTGCTCGGACTCACAGTGGTACGCAGTATTTT
TRBV12-3/TRBV12-4	.	.	TRBJ2-5	CASSFGRLNQETQYF	TGTGCCAGCAGTTTTGGTCGACTAAACCAAGAGACCCAGTACTTC
TRBV11-2	few	TRBD1	TRBJ2-5	CASSIGQGQETQYF	TGTGCCAGCAGCATAGGACAGGGCCAAGAGACCCAGTACTTC
TRBV6-1	.	.	TRBJ2-3	CASSEVGSQHDTQYF	TGTGCCAGCAGTGAAGTCGGCAGCCAGCATGATACGCAGTATTTT
TRBV19	few	.	TRBJ1-4	CASTRRAGKLFF	TGTGCCAGTACCCGCCGAGCCGGAAAACTGTTTTTT